This record concerns one TCR beta chain sequence. Its specificity is not known. Alongside CTLA-4 blockade with ipilimumab, patients with chemo-refractory metastatic non-small-cell lung cancer received focal radiation. This sample was taken from a study of radiotherapy plus CTLA-4 blockade in lung cancer. Study-level background: Among patients, approximately 19% showed objective responses, and approximately 30% had disease control.

Broader study findings: Blood-borne expansion of tumor-derived TCR clones followed radiotherapy plus ipilimumab. It was early blood T cell clone dynamics, with interferon-beta, that reportedly best predicted response.

Sequenced by immunoSEQ multiplex PCR; TCRdb stores in-frame clones only, minus some. The profile shows 83,000 or so clones, roughly 87% of them singletons. CDR3 size: 17 residues. Germline V CDR1 and CDR2: MGHRA, YSYEKL. V dropped 0 bases and J dropped 0 bases, with 9 bases sitting between them. The sample in question was peripheral blood, obtained from a patient treated with radiotherapy plus ipilimumab. V usage is TRBV4-1 and J usage is TRBJ2-6; D is unclear. The clonotype originates from a human donor with non-small cell lung cancer who had stable disease on radiotherapy plus ipilimumab. The CDR3 nucleotides read TGCGCCAGCAGCCAAGATCTGATCAGCTCTGGGGCCAACGTCCTGACTTTC. Encoded protein: CASSQDLISSGANVLTF.